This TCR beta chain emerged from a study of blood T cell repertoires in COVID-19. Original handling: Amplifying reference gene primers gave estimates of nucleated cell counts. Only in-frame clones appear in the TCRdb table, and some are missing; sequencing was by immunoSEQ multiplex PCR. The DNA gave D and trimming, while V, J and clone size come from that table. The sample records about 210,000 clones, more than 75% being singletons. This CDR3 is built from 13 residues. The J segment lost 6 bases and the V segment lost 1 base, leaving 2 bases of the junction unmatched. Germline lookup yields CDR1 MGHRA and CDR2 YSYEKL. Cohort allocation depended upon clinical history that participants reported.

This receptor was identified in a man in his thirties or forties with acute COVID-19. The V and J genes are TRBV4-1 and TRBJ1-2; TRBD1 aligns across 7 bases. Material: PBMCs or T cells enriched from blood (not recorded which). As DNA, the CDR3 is TGCGCCAGCAGCCAAGCAGGGGGGCATGGCTACACCTTC. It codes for CASSQAGGHGYTF.